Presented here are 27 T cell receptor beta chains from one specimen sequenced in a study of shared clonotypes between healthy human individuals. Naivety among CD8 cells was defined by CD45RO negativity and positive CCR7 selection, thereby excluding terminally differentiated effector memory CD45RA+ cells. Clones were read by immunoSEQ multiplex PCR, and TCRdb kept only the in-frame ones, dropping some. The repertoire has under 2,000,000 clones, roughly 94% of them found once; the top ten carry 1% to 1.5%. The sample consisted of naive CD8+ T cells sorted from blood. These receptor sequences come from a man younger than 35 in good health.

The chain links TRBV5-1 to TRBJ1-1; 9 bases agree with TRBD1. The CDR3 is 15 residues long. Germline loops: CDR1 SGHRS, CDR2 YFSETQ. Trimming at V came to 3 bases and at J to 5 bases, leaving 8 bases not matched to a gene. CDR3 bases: TGCGCCAGCAGCTCCCCAGGACAGGGGTTTACTGAAGCTTTCTTT. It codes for CASSSPGQGFTEAFF.

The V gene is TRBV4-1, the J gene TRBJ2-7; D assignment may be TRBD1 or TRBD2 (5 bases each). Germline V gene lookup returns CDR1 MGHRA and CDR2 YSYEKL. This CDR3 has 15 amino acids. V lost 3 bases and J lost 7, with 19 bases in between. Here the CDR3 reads CASSHSWGSLSEQYF. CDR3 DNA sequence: TGCGCCAGCAGCCACTCCTGGGGGAGTCTTAGTGAGCAGTACTTC.

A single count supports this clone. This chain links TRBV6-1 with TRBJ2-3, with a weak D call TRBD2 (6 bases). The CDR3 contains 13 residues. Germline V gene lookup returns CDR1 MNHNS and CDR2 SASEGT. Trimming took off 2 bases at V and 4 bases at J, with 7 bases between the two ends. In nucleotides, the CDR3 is TGTGCCAGCAGTGAACCGGGGGCAGATACGCAGTATTTT. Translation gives CASSEPGADTQYF.

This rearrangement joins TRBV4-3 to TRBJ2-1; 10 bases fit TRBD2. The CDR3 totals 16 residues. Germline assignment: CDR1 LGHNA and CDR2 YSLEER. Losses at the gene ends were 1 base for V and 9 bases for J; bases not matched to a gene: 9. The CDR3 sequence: CASSQVLAGPGGEQFF. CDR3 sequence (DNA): TGCGCCAGCAGCCAAGTACTAGCGGGGCCCGGGGGTGAGCAGTTCTTC.

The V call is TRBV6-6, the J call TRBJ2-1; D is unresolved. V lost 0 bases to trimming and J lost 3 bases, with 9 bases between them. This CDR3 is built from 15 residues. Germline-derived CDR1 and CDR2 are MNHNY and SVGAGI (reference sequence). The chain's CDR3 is CASSYSDLDYNEQFF. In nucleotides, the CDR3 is TGTGCCAGCAGTTACTCCGACTTGGACTACAATGAGCAGTTCTTC.

This CDR3 reads CASSLAENTGELFF. In DNA form, the CDR3 reads TGCGCCAGCAGCCTCGCCGAGAACACCGGGGAGCTGTTTTTT. The rearrangement joins TRBV4-1 to TRBJ2-2; D uncertain. The V gene's germline CDR1 is MGHRA and CDR2 YSYEKL. V lost 4 bases, J lost 1 base, and 7 bases lay in between. The CDR3 runs to 14 residues.

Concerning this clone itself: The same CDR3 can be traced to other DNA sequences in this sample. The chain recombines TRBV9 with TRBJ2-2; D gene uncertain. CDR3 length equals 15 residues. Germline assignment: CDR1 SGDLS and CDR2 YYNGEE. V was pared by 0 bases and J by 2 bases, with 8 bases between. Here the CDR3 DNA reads TGTGCCAGCAGCGTAGATGGCAGTAACACCGGGGAGCTGTTTTTT. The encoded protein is CASSVDGSNTGELFF.

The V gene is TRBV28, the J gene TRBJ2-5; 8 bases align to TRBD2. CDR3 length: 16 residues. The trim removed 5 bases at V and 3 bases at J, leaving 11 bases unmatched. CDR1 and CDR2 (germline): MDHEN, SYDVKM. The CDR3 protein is CASSPLGEGLEETQYF. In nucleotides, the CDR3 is TGTGCCAGCAGTCCCTTGGGGGAGGGACTAGAAGAGACCCAGTACTTC.

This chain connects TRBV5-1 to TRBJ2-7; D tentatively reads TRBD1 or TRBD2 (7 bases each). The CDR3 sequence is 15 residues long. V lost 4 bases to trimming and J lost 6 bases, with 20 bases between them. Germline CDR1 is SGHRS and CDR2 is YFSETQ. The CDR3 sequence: CASSPGGGSVGEQYF. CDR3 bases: TGCGCCAGCAGCCCAGGGGGGGGATCGGTTGGCGAGCAGTACTTC.

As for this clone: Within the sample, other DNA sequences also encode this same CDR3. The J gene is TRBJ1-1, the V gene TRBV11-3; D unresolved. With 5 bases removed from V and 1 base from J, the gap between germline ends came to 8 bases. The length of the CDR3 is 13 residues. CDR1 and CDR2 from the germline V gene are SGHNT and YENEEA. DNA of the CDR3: TGTGCCAGCAGCCTATCCGGGAACACTGAAGCTTTCTTT. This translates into CASSLSGNTEAFF.

CDR3 sequence reads: CASSYLDRVYGYTF. The CDR3 DNA follows: TGTGCCAGCAGTTACCTGGACAGAGTCTATGGCTACACCTTC. The V gene is TRBV6-5, the J gene TRBJ1-2, with a possible D match to TRBD1 (6 bases). The CDR3 consists of 14 residues. Deletions cut 2 bases from V and 4 bases from J, with 11 bases between. The germline V gene has CDR1 MNHEY and CDR2 SVGAGI.

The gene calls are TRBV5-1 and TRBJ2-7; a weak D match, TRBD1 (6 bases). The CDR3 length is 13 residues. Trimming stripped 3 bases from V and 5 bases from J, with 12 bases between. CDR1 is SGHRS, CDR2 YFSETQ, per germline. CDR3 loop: CASSYPDRNEQYF. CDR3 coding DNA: TGCGCCAGCAGCTATCCGGACAGAAACGAGCAGTACTTC.

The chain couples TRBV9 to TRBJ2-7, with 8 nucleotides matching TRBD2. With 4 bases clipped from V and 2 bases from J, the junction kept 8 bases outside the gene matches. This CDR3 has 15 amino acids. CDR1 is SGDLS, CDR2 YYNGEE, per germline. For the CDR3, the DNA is TGTGCCAGCAGCCCCCTAGCGGGTCCAACCTACGAGCAGTACTTC. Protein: CASSPLAGPTYEQYF. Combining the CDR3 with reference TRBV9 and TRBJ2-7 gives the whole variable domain DSGVTQTPKHLITATGQRVTLRCSPRSGDLSVYWYQQSLDQGLQFLIQYYNGEERAKGNILERFSAQQFPDLHSELNLSSLELGDSALYFCASSPLAGPTYEQYFGPGTRLTVT.

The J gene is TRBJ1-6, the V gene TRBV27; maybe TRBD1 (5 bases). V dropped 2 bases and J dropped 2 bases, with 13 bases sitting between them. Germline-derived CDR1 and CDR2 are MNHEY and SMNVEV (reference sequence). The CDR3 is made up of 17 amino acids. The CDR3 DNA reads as TGTGCCAGCAGTTTAACCTTTCAGGGACCCTATAATTCACCCCTCCACTTT. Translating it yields CASSLTFQGPYNSPLHF.

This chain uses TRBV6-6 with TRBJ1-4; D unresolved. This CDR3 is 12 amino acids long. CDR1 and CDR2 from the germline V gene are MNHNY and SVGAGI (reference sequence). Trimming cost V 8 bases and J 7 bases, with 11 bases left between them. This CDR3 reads CASGIRSEKLFF. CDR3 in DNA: TGTGCCAGCGGCATTAGGAGTGAAAAACTGTTTTTT.

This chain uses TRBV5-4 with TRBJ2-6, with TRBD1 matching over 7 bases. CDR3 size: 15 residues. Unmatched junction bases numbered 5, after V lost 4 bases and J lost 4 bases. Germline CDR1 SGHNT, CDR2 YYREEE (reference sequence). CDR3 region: CASSVTGTGANVLTF. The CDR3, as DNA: TGTGCCAGCAGCGTGACAGGGACCGGGGCCAACGTCCTGACTTTC.

This chain's CDR3 is CSVVRDNGYTF. The CDR3 DNA sequence: TGCAGCGTTGTCCGGGACAATGGCTACACCTTC. The chain combines TRBV29-1 with TRBJ1-2, with D possibly being TRBD1 (6 bases). CDR1 is SQVTM and CDR2 is ANQGSEA in the germline V gene. V dropped 4 bases and J dropped 6 bases, with 9 bases sitting between them. CDR3 length: 11 residues.

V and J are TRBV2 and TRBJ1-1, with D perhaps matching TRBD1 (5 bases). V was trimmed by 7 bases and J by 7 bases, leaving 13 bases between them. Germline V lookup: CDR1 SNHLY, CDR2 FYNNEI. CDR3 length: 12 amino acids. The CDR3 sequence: CASTWGEGEAFF. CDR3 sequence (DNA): TGTGCCAGCACGTGGGGGGAGGGTGAAGCTTTCTTT.

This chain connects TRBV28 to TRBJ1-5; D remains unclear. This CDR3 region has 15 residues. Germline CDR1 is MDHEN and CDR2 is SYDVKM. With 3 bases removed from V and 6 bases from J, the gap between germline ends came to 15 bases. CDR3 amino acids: CASSFGQFGRQPQHF. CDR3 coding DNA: TGTGCCAGCAGTTTCGGGCAGTTTGGGCGTCAGCCCCAGCATTTT.

CDR3 nucleotides: TGTGCCAGCAGTTTAACTAGCGGGGTGGAAGGTGAGCAGTTCTTC. Translating gives CASSLTSGVEGEQFF. V is TRBV27 and J is TRBJ2-1, with 10 bases matching TRBD2. Trimming cost V 2 bases and J 9 bases; bases outside gene matches: 7. The CDR3 loop spans 15 amino acids. The germline V gene has CDR1 MNHEY and CDR2 SMNVEV (reference sequence).

CDR3 bases: TGTGCCAGCAGCCCCAGACGGGCTAGCGGGTACACCGGGGAGCTGTTTTTT. This codes for CASSPRRASGYTGELFF. The chain employs TRBV7-2 and TRBJ2-2; TRBD2 aligns across 8 bases. CDR1 and CDR2 (germline): SGHTA, FQGNSA. The CDR3 contains 17 residues. V lost 5 bases, J lost 3 bases, and 11 bases stayed unmatched.

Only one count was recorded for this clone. CDR3 residues: CASSYGQGLSNTQYF. CDR3 coding DNA: TGTGCCAGCAGTTACGGACAGGGGTTGTCGAATACGCAGTATTTT. The J gene is TRBJ2-3, the V gene TRBV6-5, with TRBD1 matching over 9 bases. J lost 7 bases, V lost 2 bases, and 7 bases had no gene match. The germline gives CDR1 MNHEY, CDR2 SVGAGI. CDR3 length equals 15 residues.

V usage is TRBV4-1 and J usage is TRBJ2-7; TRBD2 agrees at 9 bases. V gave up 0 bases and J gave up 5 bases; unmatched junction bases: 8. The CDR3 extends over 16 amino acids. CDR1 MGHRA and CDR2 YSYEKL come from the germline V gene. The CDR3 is CASSQEVAGGPNEQYF. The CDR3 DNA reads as TGCGCCAGCAGCCAAGAAGTTGCGGGAGGGCCCAACGAGCAGTACTTC.

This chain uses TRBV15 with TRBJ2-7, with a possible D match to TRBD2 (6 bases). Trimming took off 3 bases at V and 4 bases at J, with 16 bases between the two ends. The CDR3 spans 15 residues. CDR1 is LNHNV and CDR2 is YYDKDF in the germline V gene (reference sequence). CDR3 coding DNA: TGTGCCACCAGCAGCACAGGAGGGTTAGAGTACGAGCAGTACTTC. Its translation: CATSSTGGLEYEQYF. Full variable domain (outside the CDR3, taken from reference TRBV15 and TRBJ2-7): DAMVIQNPRYQVTQFGKPVTLSCSQTLNHNVMYWYQQKSSQAPKLLFHYYDKDFNNEADTPDNFQSRRPNTSFCFLDIRSPGLGDTAMYLCATSSTGGLEYEQYFGPGTRLTVT.

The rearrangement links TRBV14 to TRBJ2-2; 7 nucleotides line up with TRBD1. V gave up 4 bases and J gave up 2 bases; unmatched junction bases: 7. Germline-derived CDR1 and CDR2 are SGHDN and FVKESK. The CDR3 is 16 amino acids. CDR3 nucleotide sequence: TGTGCCAGCAGCCCCCGCAGGGGGAGCAACACCGGGGAGCTGTTTTTT. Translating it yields CASSPRRGSNTGELFF.

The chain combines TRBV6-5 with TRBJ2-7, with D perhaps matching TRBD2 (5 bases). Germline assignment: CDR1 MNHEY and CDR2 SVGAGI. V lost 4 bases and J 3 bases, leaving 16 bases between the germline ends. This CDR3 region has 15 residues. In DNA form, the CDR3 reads TGTGCCAGCAGTTCGACGGGGAGTAACAGCTACGAGCAGTACTTC. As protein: CASSSTGSNSYEQYF.

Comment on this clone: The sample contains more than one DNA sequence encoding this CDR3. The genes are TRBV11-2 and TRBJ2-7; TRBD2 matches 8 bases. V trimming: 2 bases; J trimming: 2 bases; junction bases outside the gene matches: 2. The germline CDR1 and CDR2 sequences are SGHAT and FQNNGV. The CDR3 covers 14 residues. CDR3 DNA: TGTGCCAGCAGCTTAACTAGCGGAACCTACGAGCAGTACTTC. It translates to CASSLTSGTYEQYF.